This entry is about one T cell receptor beta chain. Its antigen is as yet unknown. This CDR3 comprises 15 residues. The trim removed 4 bases at V and 0 bases at J, leaving 5 bases unmatched. Germline V CDR1 and CDR2: SGHNT, YENEEA. These data belong to a study of cytomegalovirus exposure and HLA in healthy donors. Study background: Inside one of the first data releases sat around 80 million unique TCRs taken from HLA-typed donors. Study outcomes and limitations: According to reports, the classifier identified cytomegalovirus status with high specificity and sensitivity. In vitro, a few CMV-associated chains proved specific for CMV antigens.

Primers: 60 Vbeta forward and 13 Jbeta reverse. Only in-frame clones appear in the TCRdb table, and some are missing; sequencing was by immunoSEQ multiplex PCR. The data contain roughly 100,000 clones, roughly 69% of them singletons. This rearrangement joins TRBV11-3 to TRBJ2-7, with 8 bases lining up with TRBD2. The sample comprised PBMCs. The clonotype was recovered from a man aged 25 to 40 in good health and CMV-seropositive. The chain's CDR3 is CASSSEAGGSYEQYF. CDR3 nucleotide sequence: TGTGCCAGCAGCTCAGAGGCGGGGGGCTCCTACGAGCAGTACTTC. The whole variable domain, filled in from reference TRBV11-3 and TRBJ2-7, reads EAGVVQSPRYKIIEKKQPVAFWCNPISGHNTLYWYLQNLGQGPELLIRYENEEAVDDSQLPKDRFSAERLKGVDSTLKIQPAELGDSAVYLCASSSEAGGSYEQYFGPGTRLTVT.